Sequencing of this T cell receptor (beta chain) was carried out in a study of tumor-infiltrating lymphocytes in primary liver carcinoma. Study context: The study obtained roughly 3.5 to 7.13 million productive TCRbeta reads per sample, similar across tissue types.

The tissue used was unsorted bulk material of roughly 17-31 mg. RNA and DNA were co-extracted from it with the AllPrep DNA/RNA mini kit. Trimming stripped 7 bases from V and 8 bases from J, with 20 bases between. The CDR3 length is 14 residues. Germline V CDR1 and CDR2: MRHNA, SNTAGT. cDNA specific to TCR beta was made from approximately 0.55 ug of total RNA, with a constant-region primer employed for priming. Amplification in three nested multiplex PCR rounds with slightly modified ARM-PCR gave rise to TCR beta libraries. With TRBV1-TRBV30 forward primers and a C-beta reverse primer, the first two PCR rounds were run for about 10 cycles each. TCRdb reprocessed the multiplex PCR reads with MiXCR, giving one entry per CDR3 protein. In the table there are 95,000 to 150,000 distinct CDR3 sequences, approximately 68% of which are singletons.

The TCR was taken from a woman aged 60-75 years with primary liver carcinoma and hepatitis B virus infection. V and J are TRBV6-4 and TRBJ1-2; weak D call: TRBD1 (6 bases). Sequencing was done on a sample of tumor-adjacent normal liver tissue. The CDR3 DNA reads TGTGCCAGCATCCCGAATTCAGGGGAGAGGGGCTACACCTTC. Translating gives CASIPNSGERGYTF.